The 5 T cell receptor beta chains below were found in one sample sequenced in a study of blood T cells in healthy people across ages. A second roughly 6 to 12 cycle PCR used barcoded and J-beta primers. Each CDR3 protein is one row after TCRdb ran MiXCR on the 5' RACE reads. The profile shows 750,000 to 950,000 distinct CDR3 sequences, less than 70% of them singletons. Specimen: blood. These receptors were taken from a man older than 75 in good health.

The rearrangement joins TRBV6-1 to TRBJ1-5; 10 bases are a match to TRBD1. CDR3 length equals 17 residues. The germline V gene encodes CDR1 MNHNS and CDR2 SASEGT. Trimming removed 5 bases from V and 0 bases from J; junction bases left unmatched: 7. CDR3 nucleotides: TGTGCCAGCAGTCGCGGGACAGGGGCGATTAGCAATCAGCCCCAGCATTTT. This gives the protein CASSRGTGAISNQPQHF.

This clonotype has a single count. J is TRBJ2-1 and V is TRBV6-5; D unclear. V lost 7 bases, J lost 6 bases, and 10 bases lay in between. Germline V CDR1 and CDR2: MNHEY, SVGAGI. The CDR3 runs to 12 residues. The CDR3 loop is CASIRPRNEQFF. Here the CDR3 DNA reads TGTGCCAGCATCAGGCCCCGCAATGAGCAGTTCTTC.

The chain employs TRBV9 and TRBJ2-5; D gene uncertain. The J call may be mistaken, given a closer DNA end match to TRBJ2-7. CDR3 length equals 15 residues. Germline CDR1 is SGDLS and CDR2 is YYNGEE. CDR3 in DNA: TGTGCCAGCAGCGTAGGGAAGGCAGGACCCACCGAGCAGTACTTC. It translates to CASSVGKAGPTEQYF.

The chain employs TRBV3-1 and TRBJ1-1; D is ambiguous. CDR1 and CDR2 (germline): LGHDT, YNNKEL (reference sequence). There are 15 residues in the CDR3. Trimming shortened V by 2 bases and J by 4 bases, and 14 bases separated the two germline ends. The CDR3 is CASSQRRFAGTEAFF. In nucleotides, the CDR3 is TGTGCCAGCAGCCAAAGGCGGTTCGCGGGCACTGAAGCTTTCTTT.

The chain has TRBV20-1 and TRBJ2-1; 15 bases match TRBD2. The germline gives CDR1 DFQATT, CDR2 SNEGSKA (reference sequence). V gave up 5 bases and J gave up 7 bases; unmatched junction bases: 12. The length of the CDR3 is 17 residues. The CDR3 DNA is TGCAGTGCTGCCGGGACTAGCGGGAGGCCTTCCTTTAATGAGCAGTTCTTC. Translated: CSAAGTSGRPSFNEQFF.